These T cell receptor beta chains were read from a single sample in a study of cytomegalovirus exposure and HLA in healthy donors. TCRdb's copy holds only in-frame clones and misses some; the assay was immunoSEQ multiplex PCR. The sample has about 83,000 clones, more than 80% seen once; the top ten hold over 1.5%. Sequences were obtained from PBMCs. Receptor source: a woman aged 30 to 39 in good health and CMV-seronegative. CDR3s include the opening cysteine and the closing phenylalanine or tryptophan. The order of the fields is V gene, J gene, CDR3 protein.

>TRBV7-2|TRBJ2-7
CASSPGGKRGSYEQYF
>TRBV28|TRBJ2-7
CASKTRDLPIFDYEQYF
>TRBV19|TRBJ2-1
CASSIAIRDYYNEQFF
>TRBV7-2|TRBJ2-5
CASSPRLAGETQYF
>TRBV5-5|TRBJ2-1
CASSLGLAGAANEQFF
>TRBV2|TRBJ1-4
CASAAQQGLFF
>TRBV29-1|TRBJ2-1
CSYIYSYNEQFF
>TRBV5-5|TRBJ1-1
CASSVGQGGWFNTEAFF
>TRBV27|TRBJ2-7
CASQPLGSSYEQYF
>TRBV7-9|TRBJ2-2
CASSTRTGTNTGELFF
>TRBV28|TRBJ2-3
CASSGAGAGTDTQYF
>TRBV5-1|TRBJ1-3
CASRDMGGNTIYF
>TRBV7-3|TRBJ2-2
CASSLGANTGELFF
>TRBV19|TRBJ2-3
CASSGRGFTDTQYF
>TRBV6-5|TRBJ1-5
CASSYSRTVPQPQHF